One and the same sample provided the 5 T cell receptor beta chains below, sequenced in a study of T cell responses to AZD1222 COVID-19 vaccine. TCRdb keeps only in-frame clones here, not all; method: immunoSEQ multiplex PCR. The table has around 110,000 clones, approximately 85% seen once. The specimen comprised peripheral blood, sampled on day 0 of MenACWY control vaccination. The source of these receptors is an adult in good health.

This sequence joins TRBV4-2 and TRBJ1-5, with TRBD1 as a possible D gene (6 bases). Germline values: CDR1 LGHNA, CDR2 YNFKEQ. The CDR3 has 15 residues. With 4 bases removed from V and 5 bases from J, the gap between germline ends came to 15 bases. For the CDR3, the DNA is TGTGCCAGCAGCCCCACTTCGACAGGTCATCAGCCCCAGCATTTT. Translated: CASSPTSTGHQPQHF.

This sequence joins TRBV19 and TRBJ2-1, with 9 positions matching TRBD2. Germline CDR1 is LNHDA and CDR2 is SQIVND (reference sequence). Trimming took 5 bases from V and 5 from J; bases not matched to a gene: 10. The CDR3 has 16 residues. CDR3 region: CASSSPSGGPNNEQFF. CDR3 DNA: TGTGCCAGTAGTTCCCCAAGCGGGGGGCCAAACAATGAGCAGTTCTTC.

The chain has TRBV6-2 or TRBV6-3 and TRBJ1-2; a weak D match, TRBD1 (5 bases). Germline CDR1 MNHEY, CDR2 SVGEGT. The CDR3 runs to 13 residues. Between the trimmed V and J ends, which lost 0 bases and 9 bases, there was a span of 11 bases. CDR3 residues: CASSYSSRASYTF. The CDR3 DNA reads as TGTGCCAGCAGTTACTCCTCCAGGGCAAGCTACACCTTC.

The chain carries TRBV6-1 and TRBJ1-2, with 7 bases lining up with TRBD1. The germline gives CDR1 MNHNS, CDR2 SASEGT. CDR3 length equals 14 residues. The V and J ends lost 8 bases and 0 bases, in that order; junction bases with no gene match: 6. The CDR3 nucleotides are TGTGCCAGCGGGCCAGGGGGGTCTAACTATGGCTACACCTTC. The encoded protein is CASGPGGSNYGYTF.

The chain is built from TRBV5-6 and TRBJ1-4, with D perhaps matching TRBD1 (5 bases). Trimming took off 3 bases at V and 8 bases at J, with 17 bases between the two ends. This CDR3 spans 15 amino acids. CDR1 and CDR2 from the germline V gene are SGHDT and YYEEEE. CDR3: CASSSRGEGREKLFF. CDR3 bases: TGTGCCAGCAGCTCCCGCGGGGAGGGGAGAGAAAAACTGTTTTTT.